This TCR beta chain was captured by sequencing in a study of shared clonotypes between healthy human individuals. The method was immunoSEQ multiplex PCR; TCRdb's version includes in-frame clones alone and lacks a portion of them. The table has fewer than 1.4 million clones, about four fifths seen once; the top ten hold roughly 0.61%. The V gene's germline CDR1 is MDHEN and CDR2 SYDVKM. V was pared by 0 bases and J by 3 bases, with 11 bases between. This CDR3 contains 15 residues. Material for sequencing was memory CD4+ T cells from PBMCs. The subset: CD45RA-negative fraction. The receptor comes from a man aged 18 to 29 in good health. Some clones in this sample may be carry-over from other donors' samples. The chain employs TRBV28 and TRBJ1-1; D unclear. CDR3 sequence: CASSLWLGRDTEAFF. CDR3 nucleotide sequence: TGTGCCAGCAGTTTATGGCTGGGTAGGGACACTGAAGCTTTCTTT.